This T cell receptor beta chain was sequenced during a study of T cells in Graves' hyperthyroidism and ophthalmopathy. Notes on the study in general: Ophthalmopathy was identified by the model a median roughly 6.5 months ahead of onset. Also found in blood were most expanded thyroid clonotypes above 0.001.

Germline values: CDR1 GTSNPN, CDR2 SVGIG (reference sequence). The CDR3 consists of 18 residues. The V gene end was trimmed by 2 bases and the J gene end by 0 bases; junction bases not matched to a gene: 10. What was amplified from RNA transcripts were TCR beta CDR3 regions. RT-PCR in the first round (using the HTBI primer set) targeted the TCR CDR3. From the multiplex PCR reads, TCRdb called clonotypes with MiXCR, one entry per CDR3 protein. The sample has around 500,000 distinct CDR3 sequences; under 15% are singletons. The study enrolled patients aged 18 to 65 with newly diagnosed hyperthyroidism of under 2 months' duration. Using approximately 10 ml of fresh peripheral blood, PBMCs were prepared. This clonotype has ten or more counts. The antigen is unknown.

The rearrangement uses TRBV30 and TRBJ2-2; 9 nucleotides agree with TRBD2. Sequencing was performed on blood. This sequence was found in a woman between 18 and 29 years old with Graves' hyperthyroidism. The CDR3 region is CAWSLQRTSGSNTGELFF. The DNA of the CDR3 is TGTGCCTGGAGTCTTCAGCGCACTAGCGGGTCGAACACCGGGGAGCTGTTTTTT.